The T cell receptor beta chain under discussion was sequenced for a study of T cell responses to AZD1222 COVID-19 vaccine. Overall study results and limits: Two doses of AZD1222 preceded a rise in Spike-specific TCR breadth and depth. There were repertoire samples only from the period after the peak T cell response. Among those given AZD1222, only five or six were seropositive at baseline. Among the donors, most were white British and more were female, and clonal diversity was possibly underestimated.

The length of the CDR3 is 14 residues. V dropped 0 bases and J dropped 3 bases, with 8 bases sitting between them. CDR1 is LGHNA, CDR2 YNFKEQ, per germline. Generated by immunoSEQ multiplex PCR, the TCRdb table keeps only in-frame clones and is missing some. The sample consists of 170,000 or so clones, just under 95% of them appearing once. This clone was counted once. What it recognizes is unknown. The sequence came from an adult in good health. The gene calls are TRBV4-2 and TRBJ1-2; perhaps TRBD1 as D (6 bases). Specimen: peripheral blood, collected on day 0 of AZD1222 vaccination. CDR3 nucleotide sequence: TGTGCCAGCAGCCAAGATACAGGGTACTATGGCTACACCTTC. This sequence encodes CASSQDTGYYGYTF.